A selection of T cell receptor beta chains follows, all from one sample in a study of regulatory T cells in long-lasting Graves disease. MiXCR was run by TCRdb on the multiplex PCR reads, yielding one entry per CDR3 protein. Found here are approximately 560,000 distinct CDR3 sequences, 16% of them singletons; the top ten hold about 12%. The data also belong to a second study, concerning T cells in Graves' hyperthyroidism and ophthalmopathy.

Specimen: peripheral blood mononuclear cells (PBMCs), collected at new diagnosis, from a patient treated with antithyroid drugs. Receptor source: a man aged 18 to 29 with Graves disease. Each CDR3 is given with its conserved first and last residue. A D gene is named only where the DNA matches it firmly. Clone size appears in some rows only: once, few, many, or a class for an expanded clone.

J gene: TRBJ1-1
clone size: many
V gene: TRBV7-2
D gene: TRBD1
CDR3 DNA: TGTGCCAGCAGCCTGGGACAGGCCGGCAGCACTGAAGCTTTCTTT
CDR3 protein: CASSLGQAGSTEAFF

J gene: TRBJ2-1
clone size: -
V gene: TRBV14
D gene: -
CDR3 DNA: TGTGCCAGCAGCCAAGCACGAGAGTATCCCTACAATGAGCAGTTCTTC
CDR3 protein: CASSQAREYPYNEQFF

J gene: TRBJ1-1
clone size: -
V gene: TRBV5-1
D gene: -
CDR3 DNA: TGCGCCAGCAGCATCGGACAGCTCATGAACACTGAAGCTTTCTTT
CDR3 protein: CASSIGQLMNTEAFF

J gene: TRBJ1-1
clone size: many
V gene: TRBV2
D gene: -
CDR3 DNA: TGTGCCAGCAGTGAAGATAGACAGCGCTACACTGAAGCTTTCTTT
CDR3 protein: CASSEDRQRYTEAFF

J gene: TRBJ2-1
clone size: -
V gene: TRBV9
D gene: -
CDR3 DNA: TGTGCCAGCAGCGTCTCCGGGGGCCTGAGCTCCTACAATGAGCAGTTCTTC
CDR3 protein: CASSVSGGLSSYNEQFF

J gene: TRBJ2-1
clone size: many
V gene: TRBV6-5
D gene: -
CDR3 DNA: TGTGCCAGCAGTTACTCAGCCGCGACTATCTACAATGAGCAGTTCTTC
CDR3 protein: CASSYSAATIYNEQFF

J gene: TRBJ1-1
clone size: many
V gene: TRBV12-3/TRBV12-4
D gene: -
CDR3 DNA: TGTGCCAGCAGTTTTTCGCCGGGCATGAACACTGAAGCTTTCTTT
CDR3 protein: CASSFSPGMNTEAFF

J gene: TRBJ2-2
clone size: many
V gene: TRBV2
D gene: -
CDR3 DNA: TGTGCCAGCAGCCCTCGTTCAGGCCCCAACACCGGGGAGCTGTTTTTT
CDR3 protein: CASSPRSGPNTGELFF

J gene: TRBJ2-7
clone size: many
V gene: TRBV9
D gene: -
CDR3 DNA: TGTGCCAGCAGCGGACAGGGAGGGCGCTACGAGCAGTACTTC
CDR3 protein: CASSGQGGRYEQYF

J gene: TRBJ1-2
clone size: few
V gene: TRBV19
D gene: -
CDR3 DNA: TGTGCCAGTACCCTCCTTCGAGGGTCCGAGGATGGCTACACCTTC
CDR3 protein: CASTLLRGSEDGYTF

J gene: TRBJ1-2
clone size: once
V gene: TRBV20-1
D gene: -
CDR3 DNA: TGCAGTGCTAGGGGGGTTGGCTATGGCTACACCTTC
CDR3 protein: CSARGVGYGYTF

J gene: TRBJ2-2
clone size: many
V gene: TRBV6-1
D gene: -
CDR3 DNA: TGTGCCAGCATTGGGGCTTACGCCGTGAACACCGGGGAGCTGTTTTTT
CDR3 protein: CASIGAYAVNTGELFF

J gene: TRBJ2-5
clone size: many
V gene: TRBV20-1
D gene: TRBD2
CDR3 DNA: TGCAGTGCCCAGATCCCGGGACTAGCGGGAGGGCCCTCAGAGACCCAGTACTTC
CDR3 protein: CSAQIPGLAGGPSETQYF

J gene: TRBJ2-7
clone size: many
V gene: TRBV29-1
D gene: TRBD2
CDR3 DNA: TGCAGCGTTGTAAAACTAGCGGGAGTCGACGAGCAGTACTTC
CDR3 protein: CSVVKLAGVDEQYF

J gene: TRBJ2-5
clone size: -
V gene: TRBV7-2
D gene: TRBD2
CDR3 DNA: TGTGCCAGCAGCTTAGCGCGGGTTAGCGGGAGGGCCGGGGAGAGCCAGTACTTC
CDR3 protein: CASSLARVSGRAGESQYF

J gene: TRBJ2-1
clone size: few
V gene: TRBV7-9
D gene: TRBD1
CDR3 DNA: TGTGCCAGCAGCTCAGGACAGGGGTGGAACAATGAGCAGTTCTTC
CDR3 protein: CASSSGQGWNNEQFF

J gene: TRBJ1-2
clone size: many
V gene: TRBV20-1
D gene: -
CDR3 DNA: TGCAGTGCTAGAGGGGTCGAGGGGGACTATGGCTACACCTTC
CDR3 protein: CSARGVEGDYGYTF

J gene: TRBJ1-1
clone size: many
V gene: TRBV12-3/TRBV12-4
D gene: -
CDR3 DNA: TGTGCCAGCAGTTTAGTTGCAGGACAGAACACTGAAGCTTTCTTT
CDR3 protein: CASSLVAGQNTEAFF

J gene: TRBJ1-2
clone size: many
V gene: TRBV20-1
D gene: -
CDR3 DNA: TGCAGTGCTGTACCCTGGCAGGACGGACACTATGGCTACACCTTC
CDR3 protein: CSAVPWQDGHYGYTF

J gene: TRBJ2-1
clone size: many
V gene: TRBV28
D gene: TRBD2
CDR3 DNA: TGTGCCAGCAGTTTAAGGGCGGGAGGAAGGAATGAGCAGTTCTTC
CDR3 protein: CASSLRAGGRNEQFF

J gene: TRBJ1-2
clone size: -
V gene: TRBV5-1
D gene: -
CDR3 DNA: TGCGCCAGCCGGAACGCGCTGACAGGCTACACCTTC
CDR3 protein: CASRNALTGYTF

J gene: TRBJ2-1
clone size: few
V gene: TRBV19
D gene: TRBD1
CDR3 DNA: TGTGCCAGTAGTAACCAGGGGGTATCCTACAATGAGCAGTTCTTC
CDR3 protein: CASSNQGVSYNEQFF

J gene: TRBJ1-6
clone size: -
V gene: TRBV5-4
D gene: TRBD1
CDR3 DNA: TGTGCCAGCAGCTTGCGTTACCCGACAGGGGAAAAGGATAATTCACCCCTCCACTTT
CDR3 protein: CASSLRYPTGEKDNSPLHF

J gene: TRBJ2-5
clone size: few
V gene: TRBV20-1
D gene: TRBD2
CDR3 DNA: TGCAGTGCTAGGCGGGAGGGCCAAGAGACCCAGTACTTC
CDR3 protein: CSARREGQETQYF

J gene: TRBJ2-7
clone size: many
V gene: TRBV2
D gene: -
CDR3 DNA: TGTGCCAGCAGTTGGCAGGGGACCACCTACGAGCAGTACTTC
CDR3 protein: CASSWQGTTYEQYF

J gene: TRBJ2-7
clone size: once
V gene: TRBV28
D gene: -
CDR3 DNA: TGTGCCGGCCGCTGGGGGGGGCAGGTCTACGAGCAGTACTTC
CDR3 protein: CAGRWGGQVYEQYF

J gene: TRBJ2-2
clone size: -
V gene: TRBV3-1
D gene: TRBD2
CDR3 DNA: TGTGCCAGCAATCTAGCGGGAACGGCCGGGGGGCTGTTTTTT
CDR3 protein: CASNLAGTAGGLFF

J gene: TRBJ2-1
clone size: many
V gene: TRBV6-2/TRBV6-3
D gene: TRBD1
CDR3 DNA: TGTGCCAGCAGTGCATATCCGGGACAGGGTCCCGGGAATGAGCAGTTCTTC
CDR3 protein: CASSAYPGQGPGNEQFF

J gene: TRBJ2-7
clone size: many
V gene: TRBV7-2
D gene: TRBD1
CDR3 DNA: TGTGCCAGCAGCTACCGGGACAGGGGGCTCTACGAGCAGTACTTC
CDR3 protein: CASSYRDRGLYEQYF

J gene: TRBJ2-7
clone size: many
V gene: TRBV30
D gene: -
CDR3 DNA: TGTGCCTGGAGTCCCCATAGGTACTACGAGCAGTACTTC
CDR3 protein: CAWSPHRYYEQYF

J gene: TRBJ1-1
clone size: many
V gene: TRBV28
D gene: TRBD1
CDR3 DNA: TGTGCCAGCAGTTTTCCAGGGGGGACTGAAGCTTTCTTT
CDR3 protein: CASSFPGGTEAFF

J gene: TRBJ1-5
clone size: -
V gene: TRBV7-8
D gene: TRBD1
CDR3 DNA: TGTGCCAGCAGCTTAACGACAGGGTGGGGACAGCCCCAGCATTTT
CDR3 protein: CASSLTTGWGQPQHF

J gene: TRBJ2-3
clone size: many
V gene: TRBV7-3
D gene: -
CDR3 DNA: TGTGCCAGCAGCTTAAAGGCCAGCACAGATACGCAGTATTTT
CDR3 protein: CASSLKASTDTQYF

J gene: TRBJ2-1
clone size: few
V gene: TRBV18
D gene: TRBD2
CDR3 DNA: TGTGCCAGCAGCCCAACTCCGGGACTAGCGGGAGAAGGTATGTTCTTC
CDR3 protein: CASSPTPGLAGEGMFF

J gene: TRBJ2-7
clone size: many
V gene: TRBV27
D gene: TRBD2
CDR3 DNA: TGTGCCAGCAGTTTACGGCTAGCGGGAGAAGGCGAGCAGTACTTC
CDR3 protein: CASSLRLAGEGEQYF

J gene: TRBJ2-7
clone size: many
V gene: TRBV7-9
D gene: TRBD1
CDR3 DNA: TGTGCCAGCAGCTTAGGCGGACAGGGCTACGAGCAGTACTTC
CDR3 protein: CASSLGGQGYEQYF

J gene: TRBJ2-1
clone size: -
V gene: TRBV2
D gene: TRBD2
CDR3 DNA: TGTGCCGGCGGACTAGCGGAGGCTTATCCCTACAATGAGCAGTTCTTC
CDR3 protein: CAGGLAEAYPYNEQFF

J gene: TRBJ2-7
clone size: many
V gene: TRBV12-3/TRBV12-4
D gene: TRBD2
CDR3 DNA: TGTGCCAGCAGTAGAGGGGCTAGCGGCTACGAGCAGTACTTC
CDR3 protein: CASSRGASGYEQYF

J gene: TRBJ2-3
clone size: many
V gene: TRBV28
D gene: -
CDR3 DNA: TGTGCCAGCAGTTTCGACGGGACCACCGAAGATACGCAGTATTTT
CDR3 protein: CASSFDGTTEDTQYF

J gene: TRBJ2-7
clone size: many
V gene: TRBV20-1
D gene: TRBD2
CDR3 DNA: TGCAGTGCTAGAGGTGGGAGGGACTCCTACGAGCAGTACTTC
CDR3 protein: CSARGGRDSYEQYF

J gene: TRBJ1-1
clone size: many
V gene: TRBV7-4
D gene: TRBD1
CDR3 DNA: TGTGCCAGCAGCATCAAGCACCGACAGGGGGACACTGAAGCTTTCTTT
CDR3 protein: CASSIKHRQGDTEAFF

J gene: TRBJ2-6
clone size: -
V gene: TRBV19
D gene: -
CDR3 DNA: TGTGCCAGTAGTATGGGTTCTACGGGGACCCTTGGGGCCAACGTCCTGACTTTC
CDR3 protein: CASSMGSTGTLGANVLTF

J gene: TRBJ2-7
clone size: few
V gene: TRBV6-1
D gene: TRBD2
CDR3 DNA: TGTGCCAGCAGAGGGAGCGGGAGGCCCTACGAGCAGTACTTC
CDR3 protein: CASRGSGRPYEQYF

J gene: TRBJ1-1
clone size: many
V gene: TRBV19
D gene: -
CDR3 DNA: TGTGCCAGTAGTGAACTGACTGGCGGTTGGGCTGAAGCTTTCTTT
CDR3 protein: CASSELTGGWAEAFF

J gene: TRBJ2-2
clone size: -
V gene: TRBV11-2
D gene: TRBD1
CDR3 DNA: TGTGCCAGCAGCTTAGATGGGACAGGGATTGTCGGGGAGCTGTTTTTT
CDR3 protein: CASSLDGTGIVGELFF

J gene: TRBJ2-2
clone size: many
V gene: TRBV12-3/TRBV12-4
D gene: TRBD1
CDR3 DNA: TGTGCCAGCAGTCCAAGGACAGGGGGCCTTCACACCGGGGAGCTGTTTTTT
CDR3 protein: CASSPRTGGLHTGELFF

J gene: TRBJ1-2
clone size: few
V gene: TRBV28
D gene: TRBD1
CDR3 DNA: TGTGCCAGCAGTCGGGGGATAGGGGGCGCCCGGATCTATGGCTACACCTTC
CDR3 protein: CASSRGIGGARIYGYTF